This entry lists 7 T cell receptor beta chains sequenced from one sample in a study of blood T cell repertoires in COVID-19. Libraries were prepared by immunoSEQ multiplex PCR; TCRdb keeps only in-frame clonotypes and omits some of them. The sample holds around 100,000 clones, approximately 88% seen once. The sample comprised peripheral blood. These receptors were taken from a human donor in a cohort sampled during active COVID-19.

V and J are TRBV2 and TRBJ1-4; 8 bases are a match to TRBD1. CDR1 SNHLY and CDR2 FYNNEI come from the germline V gene. The CDR3 extends over 14 amino acids. The V gene end was trimmed by 6 bases and the J gene end by 11 bases; junction bases not matched to a gene: 11. The CDR3, as DNA: TGTGCCAGCAGCGCGGACAGGGCTGCGGGGAAACTGTTTTTT. Protein sequence: CASSADRAAGKLFF.

The chain links TRBV9 to TRBJ2-2; D call uncertain. The V gene lost 1 base and the J gene lost 0 bases, with 7 bases spanning the gap. There are 15 residues in the CDR3. Germline assignment: CDR1 SGDLS and CDR2 YYNGEE. This CDR3 is CASSVSPANTGELFF. The CDR3 region has the DNA TGTGCCAGCAGCGTATCTCCGGCGAACACCGGGGAGCTGTTTTTT. The complete variable domain, with remaining parts taken from reference TRBV9 and TRBJ2-2, reads DSGVTQTPKHLITATGQRVTLRCSPRSGDLSVYWYQQSLDQGLQFLIQYYNGEERAKGNILERFSAQQFPDLHSELNLSSLELGDSALYFCASSVSPANTGELFFGEGSRLTVL.

This chain connects TRBV7-2 to TRBJ2-4; 7 nucleotides agree with TRBD1. Germline CDR1 is SGHTA and CDR2 is FQGNSA. Trimming at V came to 1 base and at J to 8 bases, leaving 8 bases not matched to a gene. The CDR3 loop spans 15 amino acids. The CDR3 loop reads CASSLEQGPWDIQYF. The CDR3 nucleotides read TGTGCCAGCAGCTTAGAACAGGGGCCCTGGGACATTCAGTACTTC.

V usage is TRBV25-1 and J usage is TRBJ1-6; D not certain. V dropped 3 bases and J dropped 8 bases, with 17 bases sitting between them. Germline assignment: CDR1 MGHDK and CDR2 SYGVNS. The CDR3 runs to 16 residues. The CDR3 here is CASSDGSRLRHSPLHF. CDR3 bases: TGTGCCAGCAGTGATGGTAGTAGGTTGAGGCATTCACCCCTCCACTTT.

The chain carries TRBV11-2 and TRBJ2-1, with TRBD2 matching 9 bases. Per germline, CDR1 SGHAT and CDR2 FQNNGV. V dropped 1 base and J dropped 8; count of bases not matched to a gene: 3. This CDR3 has 14 residues. CDR3 residues: CASSLGRGGHEQFF. CDR3 DNA sequence: TGTGCCAGCAGCTTAGGGCGGGGGGGCCATGAGCAGTTCTTC.

This clone occurred once. This rearrangement joins TRBV28 to TRBJ2-7, with 9 positions matching TRBD1. The CDR3 loop spans 18 amino acids. Per germline, CDR1 MDHEN and CDR2 SYDVKM. Trimming at V came to 1 base and at J to 0 bases, leaving 10 bases not matched to a gene. CDR3 nucleotide sequence: TGTGCCAGCAGTTTATTCGGGGGGACAGGGTCAAGCTCCTACGAGCAGTACTTC. Encoded protein: CASSLFGGTGSSSYEQYF.

V usage is TRBV11-2 and J usage is TRBJ1-1; no clear D. The V gene's germline CDR1 is SGHAT and CDR2 FQNNGV. The ends were cut back, 4 bases at V and 2 bases at J, with 8 bases in the middle. This CDR3 has 13 residues. The CDR3 DNA sequence: TGTGCCAGCAGCTCCCAACATAACACTGAAGCTTTCTTT. Protein sequence: CASSSQHNTEAFF.